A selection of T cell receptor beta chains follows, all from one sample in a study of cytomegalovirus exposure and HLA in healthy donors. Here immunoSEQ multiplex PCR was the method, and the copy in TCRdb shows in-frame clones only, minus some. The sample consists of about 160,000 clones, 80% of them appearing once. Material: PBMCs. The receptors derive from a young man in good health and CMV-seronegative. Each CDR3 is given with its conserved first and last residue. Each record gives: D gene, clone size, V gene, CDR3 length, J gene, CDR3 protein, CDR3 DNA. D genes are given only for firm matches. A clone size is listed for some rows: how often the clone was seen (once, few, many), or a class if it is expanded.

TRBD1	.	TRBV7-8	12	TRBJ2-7	CASSMTGNEQYF	TGTGCCAGCAGCATGACAGGGAACGAGCAGTACTTC
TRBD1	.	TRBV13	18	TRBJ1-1	CASSFVTGALSELDEAFF	TGTGCCAGCAGCTTTGTGACAGGGGCACTTTCGGAGCTAGACGAAGCTTTCTTT
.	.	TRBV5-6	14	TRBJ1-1	CASSPGRSNTEAFF	TGTGCCAGCAGCCCCGGGAGGTCGAACACTGAAGCTTTCTTT
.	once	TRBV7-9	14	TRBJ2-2	CASSPNRVTGELFF	TGTGCCAGCAGCCCAAACAGGGTCACCGGGGAGCTGTTTTTT
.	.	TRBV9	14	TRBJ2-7	CASSPAGGANEQYF	TGTGCCAGCAGCCCCGCCGGCGGAGCGAACGAGCAGTACTTC
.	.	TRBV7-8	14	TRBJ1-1	CASSPIGGYTEAFF	TGTGCCAGCAGCCCCATCGGGGGGTACACTGAAGCTTTCTTT
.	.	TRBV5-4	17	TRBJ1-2	CASSRRATRGRGYGYTF	TGTGCCAGCAGCCGACGGGCCACCAGGGGCCGGGGCTATGGCTACACCTTC
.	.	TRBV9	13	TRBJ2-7	CASSVGPLYEQYF	TGTGCCAGCAGCGTGGGGCCCCTCTACGAGCAGTACTTC
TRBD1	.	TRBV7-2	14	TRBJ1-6	CASRRQGGNSPLHF	TGTGCCAGCAGAAGACAGGGTGGAAATTCACCCCTCCACTTT
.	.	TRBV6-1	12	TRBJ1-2	CASSEAGQIYTF	TGTGCCAGCAGTGAAGCGGGGCAGATATACACCTTC
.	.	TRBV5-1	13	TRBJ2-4	CASSLLDKNIQYF	TGCGCCAGCAGCTTGCTAGATAAAAACATTCAGTACTTC
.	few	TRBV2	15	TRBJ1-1	CASSEAHGRGTEAFF	TGTGCCAGCAGTGAAGCGCATGGTCGGGGAACTGAAGCTTTCTTT
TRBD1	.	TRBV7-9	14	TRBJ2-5	CASSSGQYEETQYF	TGTGCCAGCAGCTCGGGACAGTATGAGGAGACCCAGTACTTC
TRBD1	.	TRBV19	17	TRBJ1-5	CASSMGFRGRIDQPQHF	TGTGCCAGTAGTATGGGGTTCAGGGGGCGAATTGATCAGCCCCAGCATTTT
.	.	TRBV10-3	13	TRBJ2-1	CAITAGSYNEQFF	TGTGCCATCACAGCAGGTTCCTACAATGAGCAGTTCTTC
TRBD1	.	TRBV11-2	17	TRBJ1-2	CASSSPGTGKINYGYTF	TGTGCCAGCAGCTCCCCCGGGACAGGGAAGATTAACTATGGCTACACCTTC
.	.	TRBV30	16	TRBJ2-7	CAWSGVGRGQGYEQYF	TGTGCCTGGAGTGGAGTAGGGAGAGGCCAGGGGTACGAGCAGTACTTC
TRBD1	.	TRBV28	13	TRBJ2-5	CASSSTGEETQYF	TGTGCCAGCAGTTCTACAGGGGAAGAGACCCAGTACTTC
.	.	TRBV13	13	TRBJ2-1	CASMAGNYNEQFF	TGTGCCAGCATGGCGGGAAACTACAATGAGCAGTTCTTC
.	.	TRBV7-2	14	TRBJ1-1	CASSLSISSGAAFF	TGTGCCAGCAGCTTGAGCATCTCCTCAGGGGCAGCTTTCTTT
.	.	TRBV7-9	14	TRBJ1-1	CASSLTGSSYEAFF	TGTGCCAGCAGCTTAACAGGGAGTTCGTATGAAGCTTTCTTT
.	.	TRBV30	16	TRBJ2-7	CAWIRRSPWDSYEQYF	TGTGCCTGGATCCGGAGGAGTCCCTGGGACTCCTACGAGCAGTACTTC
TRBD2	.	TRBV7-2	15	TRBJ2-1	CASQAGGAYSNEQFF	TGTGCCAGCCAGGCGGGGGGGGCCTATTCAAATGAGCAGTTCTTC
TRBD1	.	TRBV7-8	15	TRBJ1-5	CASSFFGQGGQPQHF	TGTGCCAGCAGCTTCTTTGGACAGGGAGGGCAGCCCCAGCATTTT
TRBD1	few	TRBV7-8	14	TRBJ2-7	CASSLYPTGDEQYF	TGTGCCAGCAGCTTATACCCGACAGGGGACGAGCAGTACTTC
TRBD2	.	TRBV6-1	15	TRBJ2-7	CASSETLAGGYEQYF	TGTGCCAGCAGTGAAACTCTAGCGGGAGGCTACGAGCAGTACTTC
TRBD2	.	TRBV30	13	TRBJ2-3	CAWGLAGTDTQYF	TGTGCCTGGGGACTAGCGGGCACAGATACGCAGTATTTT
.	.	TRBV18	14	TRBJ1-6	CASSPPGGHSPLHF	TGTGCCAGCTCACCACCAGGAGGCCATTCACCCCTCCACTTT
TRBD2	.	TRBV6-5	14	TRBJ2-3	CASSLAGITDTQYF	TGTGCCAGCAGTCTAGCGGGGATCACAGATACGCAGTATTTT
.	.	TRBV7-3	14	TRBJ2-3	CASKSGPATDTQYF	TGTGCCAGCAAGTCAGGTCCGGCGACAGATACGCAGTATTTT
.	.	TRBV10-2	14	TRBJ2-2	CASTWGAGTGELFF	TGCGCCAGCACGTGGGGCGCTGGCACCGGGGAGCTGTTTTTT
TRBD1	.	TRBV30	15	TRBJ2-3	CAWSRQGLSTDTQYF	TGTGCCTGGAGTAGACAGGGGCTAAGCACAGATACGCAGTATTTT
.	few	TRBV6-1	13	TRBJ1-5	CASSPQGNQPQHF	TGTGCCAGCAGTCCGCAGGGGAATCAGCCCCAGCATTTT
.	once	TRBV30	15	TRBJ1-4	CAWSGDYATNEKLFF	TGTGCCTGGAGTGGGGACTATGCAACTAATGAAAAACTGTTTTTT
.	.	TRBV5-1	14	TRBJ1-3	CASSLDSRGNTIYF	TGCGCCAGCAGCCTGGACAGTCGAGGAAACACCATATATTTT
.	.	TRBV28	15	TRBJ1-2	CASSTRGQGHYGYTF	TGTGCCAGCAGTACCCGAGGGCAGGGACATTATGGCTACACCTTC
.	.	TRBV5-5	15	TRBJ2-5	CASSLAAGTQETQYF	TGTGCCAGCAGCTTGGCGGCGGGGACTCAAGAGACCCAGTACTTC
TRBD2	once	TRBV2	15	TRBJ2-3	CASSARAGVSDTQYF	TGTGCCAGCAGTGCCCGAGCGGGAGTCTCAGATACGCAGTATTTT
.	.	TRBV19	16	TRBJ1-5	CASSIVGGTSNQPQHF	TGTGCCAGTAGTATAGTTGGAGGGACTAGCAATCAGCCCCAGCATTTT
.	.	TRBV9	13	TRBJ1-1	CASSFNSNTEAFF	TGTGCCAGCAGCTTCAACTCGAACACTGAAGCTTTCTTT
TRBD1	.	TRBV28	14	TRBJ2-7	CATQPGQGMYEQYF	TGTGCCACACAACCGGGACAGGGGATGTACGAGCAGTACTTC
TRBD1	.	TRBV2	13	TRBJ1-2	CASIPTGGYGYTF	TGTGCCAGCATTCCGACAGGGGGCTATGGCTACACCTTC
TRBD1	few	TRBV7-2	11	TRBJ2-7	CASSFGTGLNF	TGTGCCAGCAGCTTCGGGACAGGCCTAAATTTC
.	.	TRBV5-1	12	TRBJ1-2	CASSLTTSGYTF	TGCGCCAGCAGCTTGACGACAAGTGGCTACACCTTC
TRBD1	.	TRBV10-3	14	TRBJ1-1	CAPGDRGPKVRAFF	TGTGCCCCGGGGGACAGGGGACCGAAAGTGCGAGCTTTCTTT
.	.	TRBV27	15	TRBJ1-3	CASSSQATLGNTIYF	TGTGCCAGCAGTTCACAGGCTACTTTGGGAAACACCATATATTTT
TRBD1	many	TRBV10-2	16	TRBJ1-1	CASTGRGPGRFTEAFF	TGCGCCAGCACGGGCAGGGGGCCTGGTAGGTTTACTGAAGCTTTCTTT
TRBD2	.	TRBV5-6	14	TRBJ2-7	CASSLASGRAEQYF	TGTGCCAGCAGCTTGGCAAGCGGGAGGGCCGAGCAGTACTTC
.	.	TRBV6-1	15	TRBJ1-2	CASSRGGASDYGYTF	TGTGCCAGCAGTAGAGGTGGGGCGTCAGACTATGGCTACACCTTC
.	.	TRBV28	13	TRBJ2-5	CASGDRIQETQYF	TGTGCCAGCGGAGACAGGATTCAAGAGACCCAGTACTTC